The next 11 T cell receptor beta chains were all read from a single sample in a study of blood T cell repertoires in COVID-19. The table came from immunoSEQ multiplex PCR; TCRdb's copy has only in-frame clones and leaves some out. The sample yields some 200,000 clones, around 83% seen once. The sequencing input was peripheral blood. The receptor source for this set is a middle-aged woman who had recovered from COVID-19.

This rearrangement joins TRBV11-1 to TRBJ1-6, with 9 positions matching TRBD1. The CDR3 runs to 16 residues. V shed 4 bases, J shed 7 bases, and the junction held 8 bases outside the gene matches. Germline CDR1 reads SGHAT; CDR2 reads FQDESV (reference sequence). CDR3 in amino acids: CASSSPDRGRNSPLHF. The DNA of the CDR3 is TGTGCCAGCAGCTCACCGGACAGGGGTAGGAATTCACCCCTCCACTTT. Full variable domain (rest looked up from reference TRBV11-1 and TRBJ1-6): EAEVAQSPRYKITEKSQAVAFWCDPISGHATLYWYRQILGQGPELLVQFQDESVVDDSQLPKDRFSAERLKGVDSTLKIQPAELGDSAMYLCASSSPDRGRNSPLHFGNGTRLTVT.

CDR3 sequence reads: CASRRTGGSGNTIYF. The CDR3 nucleotides read TGTGCCAGCAGACGAACAGGGGGATCAGGAAACACCATATATTTT. The gene calls are TRBV7-2 and TRBJ1-3, with 8 bases that match TRBD1. Germline V gives CDR1 SGHTA, CDR2 FQGNSA. This CDR3 is built from 15 residues. V lost 6 bases to trimming and J lost 4 bases; unmatched junction nucleotides: 8.

V is TRBV14 and J is TRBJ1-1; D gene ambiguous. The CDR3 extends over 15 amino acids. Germline V CDR1 and CDR2: SGHDN, FVKESK. V gave up 4 bases and J gave up 1 base, with 13 bases separating them. CDR3 coding DNA: TGTGCCAGCAGCCGGATTGCCGGGTCGAACACTGAAGCTTTCTTT. Encoded protein: CASSRIAGSNTEAFF.

The rearrangement links TRBV30 to TRBJ1-1; D remains ambiguous. The germline V gene encodes CDR1 GTSNPN and CDR2 SVGIG (reference sequence). Deletions cut 5 bases from V and 7 bases from J, with 14 bases between. The CDR3 contains 12 residues. This chain's CDR3 is CAWGLGGIEAFF. In nucleotides, the CDR3 is TGTGCCTGGGGCCTAGGAGGGATTGAAGCTTTCTTT. Based on the CDR3 plus reference TRBV30 and TRBJ1-1, the full variable domain is SQTIHQWPATLVQPVGSPLSLECTVEGTSNPNLYWYRQAAGRGLQLLFYSVGIGQISSEVPQNLSASRPQDRQFILSSKKLLLSDSGFYLCAWGLGGIEAFFGQGTRLTVV.

This chain connects TRBV7-2 to TRBJ2-2, with 10 bases identical to TRBD2. Per germline, CDR1 SGHTA and CDR2 FQGNSA. The CDR3 loop spans 14 amino acids. J gave up 5 bases and V 3 bases, and 0 bases lay outside the gene matches. CDR3 coding DNA: TGTGCCAGCAGCTTTAGCGGGGGGACCGGGGAGCTGTTTTTT. It translates to CASSFSGGTGELFF.

The chain joins TRBV10-3 to TRBJ2-3, with 9 bases that match TRBD2. Germline CDR1 is ENHRY and CDR2 is SYGVKD. Germline trimming cut 0 bases from V and 1 base from J; bases unmatched to any gene: 2. The CDR3 sequence is 16 residues long. The CDR3 protein is CAISESVAGGTDTQYF. Here the CDR3 DNA reads TGTGCCATCAGTGAGTCTGTAGCGGGGGGCACAGATACGCAGTATTTT.

The chain has TRBV4-3 and TRBJ1-5; no firm D call. CDR1 and CDR2 (germline): LGHNA, YSLEER. V was shortened by 10 bases and J by 0 bases, with 19 bases between the two germline ends. This CDR3 has 16 amino acids. The CDR3 region is CATHEGPDYSNQPQHF. In DNA form, the CDR3 reads TGCGCCACCCACGAAGGGCCCGACTATAGCAATCAGCCCCAGCATTTT.

The rearrangement joins TRBV19 to TRBJ2-7, with 9 bases lining up with TRBD1. CDR3 size: 16 residues. After removal of 1 base from V and 1 base from J, the junction contained 5 bases not matched to a gene. Germline loops: CDR1 LNHDA, CDR2 SQIVND (reference sequence). In DNA, the CDR3 is TGTGCCAGTAGTATAGGAGGGGGGACAGGGTCCTACGAGCAGTACTTC. Protein: CASSIGGGTGSYEQYF.

The rearrangement joins TRBV7-9 to TRBJ2-1; D may be TRBD1 (5 bases). Per the germline V gene, CDR1 is SEHNR and CDR2 is FQNEAQ (reference sequence). The germline V and J ends were trimmed by 4 bases and 0 bases, with 16 bases remaining between them. The CDR3 consists of 17 residues. The CDR3 protein is CASSSGQGRSSYNEQFF. The CDR3 DNA reads as TGTGCCAGCAGCTCAGGGCAGGGAAGGAGCTCCTACAATGAGCAGTTCTTC.

V is TRBV3-1 (or the pseudogene TRBV3-2) and J is TRBJ1-1; D is unclear. CDR1 and CDR2 (germline): LGHDT, YNNKEL (reference sequence). Trimming pared 2 bases from V and 5 bases from J, leaving 9 bases between. The length of the CDR3 is 13 residues. CDR3 in amino acids: CASSQQAGTEAFF. CDR3 nucleotide sequence: TGTGCCAGCAGCCAACAGGCTGGGACTGAAGCTTTCTTT.

This CDR3 reads CASSGYSGGTDTQYF. DNA for the CDR3: TGTGCCAGCAGCGGTTATAGCGGAGGCACAGATACGCAGTATTTT. V is TRBV5-6 and J is TRBJ2-3; D possibly corresponds to TRBD2 (6 bases). The V gene's germline CDR1 is SGHDT and CDR2 YYEEEE. The V gene lost 4 bases and the J gene lost 1 base, with 13 bases spanning the gap. The CDR3 loop spans 15 amino acids. Together with reference TRBV5-6 and TRBJ2-3, the CDR3 gives the full variable domain: DAGVTQSPTHLIKTRGQQVTLRCSPKSGHDTVSWYQQALGQGPQFIFQYYEEEERQRGNFPDRFSGHQFPNYSSELNVNALLLGDSALYLCASSGYSGGTDTQYFGPGTRLTVL.